This T cell receptor beta chain was identified in a study of T cell responses to AZD1222 COVID-19 vaccine. This clone was seen once. Its antigen is not known. Study-wide points: Spike was spanned by vaccine-associated CD4 TCRs, with dominance at 160-218 and 743-854. Baseline testing showed seropositivity in only a handful of AZD1222 recipients. Clonal diversity may have been underestimated in mostly white British donors.

Per the germline V gene, CDR1 is LGHDT and CDR2 is YNNKEL (reference sequence). The CDR3 spans 13 residues. Trimming took off 4 bases at V and 7 bases at J, with 8 bases between the two ends. Method: immunoSEQ multiplex PCR; TCRdb's copy keeps in-frame clones and lacks some. The table has over 70,000 clones, 85% seen once; the top ten hold about 20%. The chain has TRBV3-1 (or the pseudogene TRBV3-2) and TRBJ1-6; no firm D call. The receptor comes from an adult in good health. The specimen was peripheral blood, collected on day 0 of AZD1222 vaccination. For the CDR3, the DNA is TGTGCCAGCAGCCCCTCCTTAAATTCACCCCTCCACTTT. Its protein is CASSPSLNSPLHF.